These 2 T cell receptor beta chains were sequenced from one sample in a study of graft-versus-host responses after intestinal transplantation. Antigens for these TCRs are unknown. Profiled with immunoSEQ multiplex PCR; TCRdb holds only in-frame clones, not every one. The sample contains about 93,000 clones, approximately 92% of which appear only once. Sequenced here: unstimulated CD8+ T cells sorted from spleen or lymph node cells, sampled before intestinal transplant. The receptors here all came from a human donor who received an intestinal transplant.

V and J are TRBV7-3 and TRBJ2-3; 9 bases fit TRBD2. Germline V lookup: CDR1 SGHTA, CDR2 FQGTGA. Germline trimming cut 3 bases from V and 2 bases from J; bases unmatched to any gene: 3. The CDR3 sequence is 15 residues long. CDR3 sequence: CASSLLAGITDTQYF. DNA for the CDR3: TGTGCCAGCAGCTTGCTAGCGGGGATCACAGATACGCAGTATTTT.

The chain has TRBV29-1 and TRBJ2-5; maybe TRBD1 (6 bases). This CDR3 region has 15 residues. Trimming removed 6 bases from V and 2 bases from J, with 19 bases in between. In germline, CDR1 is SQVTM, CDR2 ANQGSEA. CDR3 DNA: TGCAGCGTCTTCGACTCACGGACAGTGCAAGAGACCCAGTACTTC. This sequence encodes CSVFDSRTVQETQYF.